The 16 T cell receptor beta chains listed next were all sequenced from one sample in a study of PD-L1 blockade in urothelial cancer (dated by TCRdb to about 2017). The library was generated by the immunoSEQ multiplex PCR assay. The source is immuneACCESS, and TCRdb retained only in-frame sequences with V and J called. Part of the clones is not carried over; for the studies checked, unresolved V genes explain less than half of this, and the remainder is unexplained. The table for this sample lists about 90,000 clones; less than 85% of them were counted only once. Approximately 8% of the sample lies in the top ten. The time point label, read with the paper, signifies: peripheral blood 6 weeks after treatment start. The input for sequencing was PBMCs, taken around atezolizumab (anti-PD-L1) treatment. The source of these receptors is a man aged 65 to 79 with urothelial cancer.

To note about this clone: The germline gene is not matched at one end of the junction; a read error may be the cause. The chain links TRBV7-7 to TRBJ2-5; D may be TRBD2 (5 bases). The CDR3 length is 14 residues. Germline values: CDR1 SSHAT, CDR2 FNYEAQ (reference sequence). The CDR3 DNA reads TGTGCTAGCAGCTTAGCGAGGTTCCAAGAGACCCAGTACTTC. Translated: CASSLARFQETQYF.

The gene calls are TRBV7-9 and TRBJ2-5, with 16 bases aligning to TRBD2. The V segment lost 6 bases and the J segment 4 bases; nucleotides outside the gene matches: 11. This CDR3 is 18 amino acids long. Germline V gives CDR1 SEHNR, CDR2 FQNEAQ (reference sequence). Written as DNA, the CDR3 is TGTGCCAGCAGTACCTCGGGACTAGCGGGAGGGCCCCGAGAGACCCAGTACTTC. Amino acids: CASSTSGLAGGPRETQYF.

This clone has just one count. The chain recombines TRBV7-9 with TRBJ2-7; tentatively, D is TRBD2 (5 bases). The CDR3 length is 14 residues. The germline V gene has CDR1 SEHNR and CDR2 FQNEAQ (reference sequence). V was trimmed by 0 bases and J by 8 bases, leaving 14 bases between them. The CDR3 protein is CASSLAAEPGKQYF. The CDR3 DNA reads as TGTGCCAGCAGCTTAGCCGCAGAGCCGGGGAAGCAGTACTTC. Combining the CDR3 with reference TRBV7-9 and TRBJ2-7 gives the whole variable domain DTGVSQNPRHKITKRGQNVTFRCDPISEHNRLYWYRQTLGQGPEFLTYFQNEAQLEKSRLLSDRFSAERPKGSFSTLEIQRTEQGDSAMYLCASSLAAEPGKQYFGPGTRLTVT.

This clone was seen only a few times. The chain uses TRBV5-6 and TRBJ2-5, with 8 nucleotides matching TRBD1. From germline, CDR1 is SGHDT and CDR2 YYEEEE. V shed 0 bases, J shed 0 bases, and the junction held 7 bases outside the gene matches. This CDR3 has 17 residues. The CDR3 DNA follows: TGTGCCAGCAGCTTGGTTTCACAGGGGGGAGACCAAGAGACCCAGTACTTC. Protein product: CASSLVSQGGDQETQYF.

The CDR3: CASSLSTRAGYGYTF. DNA for the CDR3: TGTGCCAGCAGCTTAAGTACCCGGGCGGGCTATGGCTACACCTTC. The chain links TRBV7-8 to TRBJ1-2; D not resolved. Trimming left V 2 bases short and J 4 bases short, with 14 bases between. CDR1 SGHVS and CDR2 FQNEAQ come from the germline V gene. This CDR3 region has 15 residues.

This rearrangement joins TRBV5-4 to TRBJ1-1; 9 nucleotides agree with TRBD1. J gave up 0 bases and V 0 bases, and 3 bases lay outside the gene matches. CDR1 and CDR2 (germline): SGHNT, YYREEE (reference sequence). The CDR3 totals 16 residues. The CDR3 bases are TGTGCCAGCAGCTTGGGACAGGGGGTCGTGAACACTGAAGCTTTCTTT. Its protein is CASSLGQGVVNTEAFF.

The chain joins TRBV2 to TRBJ2-2, with a possible D match to TRBD2 (5 bases). The CDR3 totals 13 residues. Deletions cut 7 bases from V and 4 bases from J, with 10 bases between. Germline V gene lookup returns CDR1 SNHLY and CDR2 FYNNEI. CDR3 bases: TGTGCCAGCACTGGGAGATCCACCGGGGAGCTGTTTTTT. It yields the protein CASTGRSTGELFF.

The V gene is TRBV11-2, the J gene TRBJ1-1; 8 bases fit TRBD1. The length of the CDR3 is 13 residues. CDR1 is SGHAT, CDR2 FQNNGV, per germline. The V gene end was trimmed by 5 bases and the J gene end by 6 bases; junction bases not matched to a gene: 5. In DNA, the CDR3 is TGTGCCAGCAGCGCACAGGGGGTCGCTGAAGCTTTCTTT. Protein: CASSAQGVAEAFF.

Only a few counts were recorded for this clone. The chain is built from TRBV6-5 and TRBJ2-1; 10 positions agree with TRBD2. From germline, CDR1 is MNHEY and CDR2 SVGAGI. This CDR3 is 15 amino acids long. V gave up 3 bases and J gave up 8 bases; unmatched junction bases: 7. The CDR3 sequence: CASSYQSGRADEQFF. CDR3 nucleotides: TGTGCCAGCAGTTATCAGAGCGGGAGGGCCGATGAGCAGTTCTTC.

The chain links TRBV9 to TRBJ2-3, with 13 bases matching TRBD2. Germline lookup yields CDR1 SGDLS and CDR2 YYNGEE. The CDR3 totals 17 residues. V trimming: 1 base; J trimming: 3 bases; junction bases outside the gene matches: 5. CDR3 sequence reads: CASSVTSGGASTDTQYF. In nucleotides, the CDR3 is TGTGCCAGCAGCGTAACTAGCGGGGGGGCATCGACAGATACGCAGTATTTT.

The chain has TRBV30 and TRBJ2-3, with 8 bases that match TRBD2. The CDR3 is 15 residues long. V lost 3 bases to trimming and J lost 6 bases; unmatched junction nucleotides: 11. CDR1 GTSNPN and CDR2 SVGIG come from the germline V gene (reference sequence). The CDR3 sequence: CAWRSGGRQTDTQYF. The CDR3 DNA follows: TGTGCCTGGAGGTCGGGGGGGAGACAGACCGATACGCAGTATTTT.

V gene TRBV2 combines with J gene TRBJ2-1, with D uncertain. Trimming took off 3 bases at V and 8 bases at J, with 11 bases between the two ends. Germline V lookup: CDR1 SNHLY, CDR2 FYNNEI. The CDR3 loop spans 13 amino acids. The CDR3 loop reads CASSEGLEDEQFF. The DNA for the CDR3 is TGTGCCAGCAGTGAGGGTTTAGAGGATGAGCAGTTCTTC.

This chain connects TRBV6-6 to TRBJ1-3; D is ambiguous. CDR1 and CDR2 (germline): MNHNY, SVGAGI (reference sequence). V was clipped by 6 bases and J by 4 bases, with 13 bases between them. The CDR3 has 14 amino acids. The CDR3 reads CASSPRVSGNTIYF. The CDR3, as DNA: TGTGCCAGCAGCCCGAGGGTATCCGGAAACACCATATATTTT.

The V and J genes are TRBV11-2 and TRBJ2-7; 11 bases match TRBD1. After removal of 0 bases from V and 6 bases from J, the junction contained 7 bases not matched to a gene. CDR1 is SGHAT and CDR2 is FQNNGV in the germline V gene. This CDR3 region has 16 residues. The CDR3, as DNA: TGTGCCAGCAGCTTAGATAGTGGGACAGGGGGGCGCGAGCAGTACTTC. It specifies CASSLDSGTGGREQYF.

The J gene is TRBJ1-6, the V gene TRBV5-1; 7 positions agree with TRBD1. The CDR3 runs 13 residues. Germline assignment: CDR1 SGHRS and CDR2 YFSETQ. The junction had 0 bases not matched to a gene; V was cut back by 3 bases and J by 6 bases. CDR3: CASSWDSNSPLHF. Here the CDR3 DNA reads TGCGCCAGCAGCTGGGACAGTAATTCACCCCTCCACTTT.

V usage is TRBV29-1 and J usage is TRBJ1-2; D is ambiguous. CDR1 is SQVTM, CDR2 ANQGSEA, per germline. V lost 3 bases and J 8 bases, leaving 7 bases between the germline ends. The CDR3 covers 10 residues. CDR3 in DNA: TGCAGCGTTGATATCTCGGGCTACACCTTC. Protein sequence: CSVDISGYTF. Full variable domain (outside the CDR3, taken from reference TRBV29-1 and TRBJ1-2): SAVISQKPSRDICQRGTSLTIQCQVDSQVTMMFWYRQQPGQSLTLIATANQGSEATYESGFVIDKFPISRPNLTFSTLTVSNMSPEDSSIYLCSVDISGYTFGSGTRLTVV.